The present TCR beta chain was sequenced within a study of CD8+CD57+ T cells in acquired aplastic anemia. Across the whole study: The mean DNA yield obtained from sorted CD4+ and CD8+ cells came to 3 to 3.5 ug. CD4+ cell libraries from healthy donors averaged approximately 10 million reads.

General study findings and limits: Patients shared 25 to 35 CD8+ CDR3 sequences with controls.

The template used for profiling TCR beta VDJ and CDR3 was genomic DNA. Each CDR3 protein gets one entry after TCRdb re-called the reads with MiXCR. Among fewer than 100,000 distinct CDR3 sequences listed, over 35% were seen once. Germline loops: CDR1 SNHLY, CDR2 FYNNEI. This CDR3 spans 15 amino acids. Trimming cost V 6 bases and J 1 base; bases outside gene matches: 5. On this clonotype: As yet, its antigen is unknown.

This TCR derives from a human donor in good health, serving as a control. This chain links TRBV2 with TRBJ1-5, with 8 positions matching TRBD1. What was sequenced was sorted CD4+, CD8+, or CD8+CD57+ T cells (not recorded which) from PBMCs. CDR3 amino acids: CASSSDRGSNQPQHF. CDR3 DNA: TGTGCCAGCAGCTCCGACAGGGGCAGCAATCAGCCCCAGCATTTT.